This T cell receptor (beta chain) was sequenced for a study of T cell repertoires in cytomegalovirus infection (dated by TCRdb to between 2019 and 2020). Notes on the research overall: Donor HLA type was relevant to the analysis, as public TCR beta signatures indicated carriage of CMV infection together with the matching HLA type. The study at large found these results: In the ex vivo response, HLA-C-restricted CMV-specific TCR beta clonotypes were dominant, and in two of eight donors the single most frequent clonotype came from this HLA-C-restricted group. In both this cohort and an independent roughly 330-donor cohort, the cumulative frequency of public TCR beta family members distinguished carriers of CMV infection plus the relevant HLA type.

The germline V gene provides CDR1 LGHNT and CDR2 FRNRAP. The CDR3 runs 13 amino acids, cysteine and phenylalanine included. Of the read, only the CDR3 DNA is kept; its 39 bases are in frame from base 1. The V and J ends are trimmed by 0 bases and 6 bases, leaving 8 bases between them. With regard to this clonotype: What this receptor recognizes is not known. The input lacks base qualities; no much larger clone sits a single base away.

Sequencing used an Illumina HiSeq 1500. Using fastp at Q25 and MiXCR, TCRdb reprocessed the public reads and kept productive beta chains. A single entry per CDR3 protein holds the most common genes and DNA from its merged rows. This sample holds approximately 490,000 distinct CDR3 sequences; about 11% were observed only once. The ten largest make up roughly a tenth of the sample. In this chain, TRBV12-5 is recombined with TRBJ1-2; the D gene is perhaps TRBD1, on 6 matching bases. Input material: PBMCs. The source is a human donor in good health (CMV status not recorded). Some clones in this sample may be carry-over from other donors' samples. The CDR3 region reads CASGLVQGNGYTF. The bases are TGTGCTAGTGGTTTGGTACAGGGTAATGGCTACACCTTC.